The TCR beta chain described here comes from a study of cytomegalovirus exposure and HLA in healthy donors. Study conclusions and caveats: A link between a missense DCLRE1C variant and TCR beta V- and J-gene trimming emerged from a later analysis. By HLA locus, TCR association rates varied in a later analysis, with DRB1 showing the most and HLA-C the fewest.

CDR1 and CDR2 (germline): LGHNA, YSLEER. V shed 3 bases and J shed 5 bases, with 11 bases lying between them. The CDR3 is 14 residues long. Amplification used 60 Vbeta primers and 13 Jbeta primers. Original data processing: It was a later analysis that counted around 85 million unique TCR beta chains, of which 9.5 million to 14 million were shared. TCRdb's table, derived via immunoSEQ multiplex PCR, lists solely in-frame clones and lacks some. Clone size and the V and J calls come from that table; the DNA yielded D and trimming. The data show about 110,000 clones, roughly two thirds seen once. In regard to this clone: Its antigen is currently unknown.

The TCR sequence derives from a middle-aged man in good health and CMV-seronegative. Source material: PBMCs. V gene TRBV4-3 combines with J gene TRBJ2-1; D call uncertain. CDR3 residues: CASSQYARDNEQFF. DNA of the CDR3: TGCGCCAGCAGCCAGTACGCACGGGACAATGAGCAGTTCTTC.